In its sample, the clone carrying this TCR beta chain was seen a few times. The data stem from a study of blood T cell repertoires in COVID-19. There are 16 residues in the CDR3. V was clipped by 6 bases and J by 3 bases; unmatched bases: 14. CDR1 is MNHNY, CDR2 SVGAGI, per germline (reference sequence). Clones were read by immunoSEQ multiplex PCR, and TCRdb kept only the in-frame ones, dropping some. The repertoire holds some 240,000 clones, with 80% as singletons. The receptor was derived from a woman in her 70s with acute or convalescent COVID-19. The sequenced sample consisted of peripheral blood. The chain is built from TRBV6-6 and TRBJ2-7; TRBD1 matches 7 bases. CDR3 nucleotide sequence: TGTGCCAGCAGCCGACCTCTTGACAGGGTCCGCTACGAGCAGTACTTC. Amino acids: CASSRPLDRVRYEQYF.